This TCR beta chain was profiled in a study of cytomegalovirus exposure and HLA in healthy donors. The overall study: The 120 or so validation repertoires, a later analysis reported, used the same platform as the 600 to 700 first-cohort repertoires.

There are a few counts of this clone. Its antigen is unknown. TCRdb keeps only in-frame clones here, not all; method: immunoSEQ multiplex PCR. The data show over 110,000 clones, 70% to 90% seen once. Regarding the study as a whole: Cytomegalovirus status, reportedly, was diagnosed with high specificity and sensitivity by the classifier. Most sequenced TCRs were rare (though some public TCRs occurred in many donors).

This CDR3 is built from 14 residues. CDR1 and CDR2 from the germline V gene are SGHTA and FQGNSA. V was pared by 0 bases and J by 4 bases, with 9 bases between. These donors were members of the roughly 120-subject validation cohort, a group separate from the approximately 670-subject first cohort. Sequencing was done on a sample of PBMCs. The receptor was isolated from a man between 18 and 35 years old in good health and CMV-seronegative. This chain joins TRBV7-2 and TRBJ1-2; no firm D call. CDR3 amino acids: CASSLAQISYGYTF. DNA of the CDR3: TGTGCCAGCAGCTTAGCGCAGATCAGCTATGGCTACACCTTC.